This passage covers 14 T cell receptor beta chains from one sample sequenced in a study of blood T cell repertoires in COVID-19. Clones were sequenced by immunoSEQ multiplex PCR, and TCRdb holds only the in-frame ones, with some missing. The sample lists 200,000 to 300,000 clones; about 86% were seen once. Sequencing used peripheral blood. Receptors were obtained from a man older than 75 with acute or convalescent COVID-19.

The J gene is TRBJ1-4, the V gene TRBV27; D might be TRBD1 (6 bases). V lost 2 bases to trimming and J lost 5 bases, with 12 bases between them. The CDR3 contains 15 residues. CDR1 is MNHEY and CDR2 is SMNVEV in the germline V gene (reference sequence). The CDR3 sequence is CASSLRGGQNEKLFF. In DNA form, the CDR3 reads TGTGCCAGCAGTTTACGGGGGGGGCAAAATGAAAAACTGTTTTTT.

CDR3: CASSDRYRGTFNQPQHF. CDR3 bases: TGTGCCAGCAGTGATCGTTACAGGGGCACCTTTAATCAGCCCCAGCATTTT. The rearrangement uses TRBV2 and TRBJ1-5, with TRBD1 identical over 7 bases. CDR1 is SNHLY, CDR2 FYNNEI, per germline. The ends lost 3 bases at V and 4 bases at J; junction bases unmatched: 12. The CDR3 contains 17 residues.

This chain joins TRBV19 and TRBJ1-1, with a weak D call TRBD1 (6 bases). There are 14 residues in the CDR3. Deletions cut 5 bases from V and 4 bases from J, with 14 bases between. CDR1 is LNHDA and CDR2 is SQIVND in the germline V gene (reference sequence). CDR3 sequence reads: CASSPPGTITEAFF. Here the CDR3 DNA reads TGTGCCAGTAGTCCCCCGGGGACAATCACTGAAGCTTTCTTT.

The rearrangement joins TRBV5-5 to TRBJ2-3; TRBD2 matches at 13 bases. The CDR3 extends over 16 amino acids. Trimming removed 4 bases from V and 2 bases from J; junction bases left unmatched: 4. CDR1 and CDR2 (germline): SGHKS, YYEKEE (reference sequence). Written as DNA, the CDR3 is TGTGCCAGCAGCCCCGGGACTAGCGGGGCCACAGATACGCAGTATTTT. It specifies CASSPGTSGATDTQYF.

CDR3 sequence (DNA): TGCGCCAGCAGCCCCCACCTCCTACAGGGGCGAGACACCGGGGAGCTGTTTTTT. This gives the protein CASSPHLLQGRDTGELFF. This sequence joins TRBV5-1 and TRBJ2-2; 7 nucleotides match TRBD1. V shed 4 bases, J shed 3 bases, and the junction held 15 bases outside the gene matches. The CDR3 has 18 amino acids. CDR1 is SGHRS, CDR2 YFSETQ, per germline.

This clone has just a few counts. The sample carries other DNA sequences with the same CDR3. This chain links TRBV7-9 with TRBJ2-7; 9 positions match TRBD2. Germline-derived CDR1 and CDR2 are SEHNR and FQNEAQ (reference sequence). Losses at the gene ends were 3 bases for V and 6 bases for J; bases not matched to a gene: 15. The CDR3 length is 17 residues. For the CDR3, the DNA is TGTGCCAGCAGCTTTCCCTCGGGCGGGAGGGCGCCCCCCGAGCAGTACTTC. It codes for CASSFPSGGRAPPEQYF. The entire variable domain, with the rest obtained from reference TRBV7-9 and TRBJ2-7, is as follows: DTGVSQNPRHKITKRGQNVTFRCDPISEHNRLYWYRQTLGQGPEFLTYFQNEAQLEKSRLLSDRFSAERPKGSFSTLEIQRTEQGDSAMYLCASSFPSGGRAPPEQYFGPGTRLTVT.

This chain connects TRBV6-5 to TRBJ1-3; TRBD1 agrees at 10 bases. This CDR3 has 16 amino acids. Trimming cost V 3 bases and J 4 bases; bases outside gene matches: 6. CDR1 is MNHEY and CDR2 is SVGAGI in the germline V gene. The CDR3 here is CASSYDRGRGGNTIYF. Here the CDR3 DNA reads TGTGCCAGCAGTTATGACAGGGGGCGAGGGGGAAACACCATATATTTT.

Concerning this clone: At one boundary the junction diverges from the germline segment, which might be a read error. J is TRBJ2-7 and V is TRBV4-2, with D possibly being TRBD1 (6 bases). Germline V gene data show CDR1 as LGHNA and CDR2 as YNFKEQ. This CDR3 region has 17 residues. As DNA, the CDR3 is TGTGCCAGCAGCCAACCTACAGGGATAGGGATCTCCTACGAGCAGCACTTC. Its protein product is CASSQPTGIGISYEQHF.

The sample holds a few counts of this clone. The V and J genes are TRBV6-8 and TRBJ2-1; 7 positions agree with TRBD2. Trimming removed 1 base from V and 2 bases from J; junction bases left unmatched: 17. CDR3 length: 20 amino acids. The germline V gene encodes CDR1 MNHGY and CDR2 SAAAGT. As DNA, the CDR3 is TGTGCCAGCAGTTACTGCGGGAGAGGGGAAGGAACGGGAACCTACAATGAGCAGTTCTTC. Encoded protein: CASSYCGRGEGTGTYNEQFF.

The rearrangement links TRBV6-5 to TRBJ2-1; 10 nucleotides line up with TRBD2. The CDR3 is 14 amino acids. Germline CDR1 MNHEY, CDR2 SVGAGI. J was trimmed by 9 bases and V by 7 bases; bases with no gene match: 9. In DNA, the CDR3 is TGTGCCAGCAATTGGAGCGGGAGGGGGGTTGAGCAGTTCTTC. It specifies CASNWSGRGVEQFF.

This rearrangement joins TRBV25-1 to TRBJ1-2, with 9 bases matching TRBD1. The CDR3 has 14 residues. Germline CDR1 reads MGHDK; CDR2 reads SYGVNS. Unmatched junction bases numbered 10, after V lost 5 bases and J lost 9 bases. The chain's CDR3 is CASSRPGTGWSYTF. Here the CDR3 DNA reads TGTGCCAGCAGTCGACCTGGGACAGGGTGGAGCTACACCTTC.

This clone turned up a few times. V and J are TRBV5-1 and TRBJ1-3, with D hard to call. Trimming took 4 bases from V and 1 from J, leaving 12 bases between them. CDR1 is SGHRS and CDR2 is YFSETQ in the germline V gene. The CDR3 runs to 15 residues. In DNA, the CDR3 is TGCGCCAGCAGCCCCCGAGAGGCGTCTGGAAACACCATATATTTT. It translates to CASSPREASGNTIYF.

V usage is TRBV30 and J usage is TRBJ2-3; no definite D call. The CDR3 totals 15 residues. Between the trimmed V and J ends, which lost 4 bases and 8 bases, there was a span of 22 bases. Germline values: CDR1 GTSNPN, CDR2 SVGIG (reference sequence). Here the CDR3 reads CAWTASPKASGTQYF. Here the CDR3 DNA reads TGTGCCTGGACGGCGAGCCCGAAGGCTTCAGGTACGCAGTATTTT.

V usage is TRBV7-9 and J usage is TRBJ1-2; 9 nucleotides agree with TRBD1. This CDR3 is 14 amino acids long. V was pared by 5 bases and J by 8 bases, with 9 bases of the junction left unmatched. The germline V gene encodes CDR1 SEHNR and CDR2 FQNEAQ (reference sequence). The CDR3 reads CASSQPGTGPGYTF. The CDR3 DNA reads as TGTGCCAGCAGCCAGCCCGGGACAGGGCCCGGCTACACCTTC.